The source of this T cell receptor (beta chain) is a study of T cell responses to AZD1222 COVID-19 vaccine. For this clone: Other DNA sequences in the same sample also yield this CDR3.

Clones were sequenced by immunoSEQ multiplex PCR, and TCRdb holds only the in-frame ones, with some missing. The sample has approximately 150,000 clones; 75% to 95% are singletons. CDR1 is KGHSH and CDR2 is LQKENI in the germline V gene. The CDR3 consists of 11 residues. The ends were cut back, 2 bases at V and 3 bases at J, with 1 base in the middle. The chain has TRBV18 and TRBJ2-5; D is undetermined. The TCR sequence derives from an adult in good health. The source was peripheral blood, collected on day 0 of AZD1222 vaccination. The CDR3 protein is CASSPEETQYF. The CDR3 DNA sequence: TGTGCCAGCTCACCAGAAGAGACCCAGTACTTC.